This is a list of T cell receptor beta chains from one sample in a study of shared clonotypes between healthy human individuals. Libraries were prepared by immunoSEQ multiplex PCR; TCRdb keeps only in-frame clonotypes and omits some of them. The sample yields roughly 2,300,000 clones, under 95% seen once. The sequencing input was naive CD4+ T cells from PBMCs. The receptors come from a man younger than 35 in good health. Some clones in this sample may be carry-over from other donors' samples. Each CDR3 is given with its conserved first and last residue. D genes are given only for firm matches. Clone size appears in some rows only: once, few, many, or a class for an expanded clone.

D gene: NA
J gene: TRBJ1-1
clone size: few
V gene: TRBV5-1
CDR3 protein: CASSPTLFGEGEAFF
CDR3 DNA: TGCGCCAGCAGCCCCACCCTTTTCGGGGAGGGTGAAGCTTTCTTT

D gene: NA
J gene: TRBJ2-7
clone size: once
V gene: TRBV6-1
CDR3 protein: CASSEGGRYEQYF
CDR3 DNA: TGTGCCAGCAGTGAAGGGGGGAGGTACGAGCAGTACTTC

D gene: NA
J gene: TRBJ2-5
clone size: once
V gene: TRBV28
CDR3 protein: CASSLLPHQETQYF
CDR3 DNA: TGTGCCAGCAGTTTACTTCCACACCAAGAGACCCAGTACTTC

D gene: NA
J gene: TRBJ2-6
clone size: NA
V gene: TRBV27
CDR3 protein: CASSPTVSGANVLTF
CDR3 DNA: TGTGCCAGCAGTCCAACAGTCTCTGGGGCCAACGTCCTGACTTTC

D gene: NA
J gene: TRBJ2-7
clone size: NA
V gene: TRBV5-1
CDR3 protein: CASSSGLDPRQYF
CDR3 DNA: TGCGCCAGCAGCTCGGGCCTGGACCCACGGCAGTACTTC

D gene: NA
J gene: TRBJ2-4
clone size: NA
V gene: TRBV5-1
CDR3 protein: CASSLDPNLAKNIQYF
CDR3 DNA: TGCGCCAGCAGCTTGGATCCAAATTTAGCCAAAAACATTCAGTACTTC

D gene: TRBD2
J gene: TRBJ2-5
clone size: NA
V gene: TRBV4-2
CDR3 protein: CASSPGLAGREGETQYF
CDR3 DNA: TGTGCCAGCAGCCCGGGACTAGCGGGAAGGGAGGGAGAGACCCAGTACTTC

D gene: NA
J gene: TRBJ1-1
clone size: NA
V gene: TRBV15
CDR3 protein: CATSRRLQGNTEAFF
CDR3 DNA: TGTGCCACCAGCAGACGTCTACAGGGGAACACTGAAGCTTTCTTT

D gene: TRBD1
J gene: TRBJ1-1
clone size: NA
V gene: TRBV7-2
CDR3 protein: CASSLVGQGTEAFF
CDR3 DNA: TGTGCCAGCAGCTTAGTGGGACAGGGTACTGAAGCTTTCTTT

D gene: NA
J gene: TRBJ2-6
clone size: once
V gene: TRBV19
CDR3 protein: CASSIDSGLDGANVLTF
CDR3 DNA: TGTGCCAGTAGTATAGACTCCGGGTTGGATGGGGCCAACGTCCTGACTTTC

D gene: TRBD2
J gene: TRBJ2-5
clone size: NA
V gene: TRBV2
CDR3 protein: CASSGRAIETQYF
CDR3 DNA: TGTGCCAGTAGCGGGAGGGCCATCGAGACCCAGTACTTC

D gene: NA
J gene: TRBJ1-1
clone size: NA
V gene: TRBV27
CDR3 protein: CASSLLAVTEAFF
CDR3 DNA: TGTGCCAGCAGTCTCCTGGCCGTCACTGAAGCTTTCTTT

D gene: TRBD1
J gene: TRBJ2-1
clone size: NA
V gene: TRBV2
CDR3 protein: CASNRDRVENEQFF
CDR3 DNA: TGTGCCAGCAACCGGGACAGGGTAGAAAATGAGCAGTTCTTC

D gene: TRBD2
J gene: TRBJ2-7
clone size: NA
V gene: TRBV18
CDR3 protein: CASSPRQVGNSGRFYEQYF
CDR3 DNA: TGTGCCAGCTCACCAAGGCAGGTTGGGAATAGCGGGAGGTTCTACGAGCAGTACTTC

D gene: TRBD1
J gene: TRBJ2-3
clone size: NA
V gene: TRBV7-9
CDR3 protein: CASSTRQGAKDTQYF
CDR3 DNA: TGTGCCAGCAGCACTAGACAGGGCGCGAAGGATACGCAGTATTTT

D gene: NA
J gene: TRBJ1-1
clone size: NA
V gene: TRBV11-2
CDR3 protein: CASSPQVNTEAFF
CDR3 DNA: TGTGCCAGCAGCCCACAGGTGAACACTGAAGCTTTCTTT

D gene: NA
J gene: TRBJ2-4
clone size: NA
V gene: TRBV11-2
CDR3 protein: CASSLDRGRVSKNIQYF
CDR3 DNA: TGTGCCAGCAGCTTAGATCGGGGCAGGGTTTCCAAAAACATTCAGTACTTC

D gene: NA
J gene: TRBJ2-1
clone size: NA
V gene: TRBV7-9
CDR3 protein: CASSPSGFSSYNEQFF
CDR3 DNA: TGTGCCAGCAGCCCAAGCGGGTTTAGCTCCTACAATGAGCAGTTCTTC

D gene: TRBD1
J gene: TRBJ1-1
clone size: NA
V gene: TRBV7-2
CDR3 protein: CASSLVGGTVNSNTEAFF
CDR3 DNA: TGTGCCAGCAGCTTAGTAGGCGGGACAGTAAACTCCAACACTGAAGCTTTCTTT

D gene: TRBD1
J gene: TRBJ1-3
clone size: NA
V gene: TRBV7-9
CDR3 protein: CASSPGQGFGNTIYF
CDR3 DNA: TGTGCCAGCAGCCCGGGACAGGGGTTTGGAAACACCATATATTTT

D gene: TRBD1
J gene: TRBJ1-2
clone size: NA
V gene: TRBV14
CDR3 protein: CASSQNRGINYGYTF
CDR3 DNA: TGTGCCAGCAGCCAAAACAGGGGGATTAACTATGGCTACACCTTC

D gene: NA
J gene: TRBJ1-5
clone size: NA
V gene: TRBV6-1
CDR3 protein: CASSEIGTQPQHF
CDR3 DNA: TGTGCCAGCAGTGAAATAGGGACTCAGCCCCAGCATTTT

D gene: TRBD1
J gene: TRBJ2-4
clone size: NA
V gene: TRBV2
CDR3 protein: CASSPPHKPGQGVENIQYF
CDR3 DNA: TGTGCCAGCAGTCCCCCCCACAAACCGGGACAGGGAGTGGAAAACATTCAGTACTTC

D gene: TRBD2
J gene: TRBJ2-1
clone size: NA
V gene: TRBV9
CDR3 protein: CASSVQGVRGDEQFF
CDR3 DNA: TGTGCCAGCAGCGTACAAGGTGTGCGGGGGGATGAGCAGTTCTTC

D gene: NA
J gene: TRBJ2-3
clone size: NA
V gene: TRBV27
CDR3 protein: CASSRTWSGTQYF
CDR3 DNA: TGTGCCAGCAGTCGCACCTGGAGTGGTACGCAGTATTTT

D gene: NA
J gene: TRBJ2-2
clone size: NA
V gene: TRBV7-3
CDR3 protein: CASSQQNTGELFF
CDR3 DNA: TGTGCCAGCAGCCAACAGAACACCGGGGAGCTGTTTTTT

D gene: TRBD1
J gene: TRBJ1-3
clone size: few
V gene: TRBV2
CDR3 protein: CASTFAGQISGNTIYF
CDR3 DNA: TGTGCCAGCACGTTCGCGGGACAGATCTCTGGAAACACCATATATTTT

D gene: NA
J gene: TRBJ2-7
clone size: NA
V gene: TRBV5-1
CDR3 protein: CASSVASYEQYF
CDR3 DNA: TGCGCCAGCAGCGTTGCCTCTTACGAGCAGTACTTC

D gene: NA
J gene: TRBJ2-5
clone size: NA
V gene: TRBV4-1
CDR3 protein: CASSQGSRTVQETQYF
CDR3 DNA: TGCGCCAGCAGCCAAGGGTCCAGGACAGTCCAAGAGACCCAGTACTTC

D gene: NA
J gene: TRBJ2-5
clone size: NA
V gene: TRBV5-1
CDR3 protein: CASSPSPYRVPQETQYF
CDR3 DNA: TGCGCCAGCAGCCCAAGCCCCTACAGGGTCCCCCAAGAGACCCAGTACTTC

D gene: TRBD1
J gene: TRBJ1-1
clone size: once
V gene: TRBV27
CDR3 protein: CASNRGTEAFF
CDR3 DNA: TGTGCCAGTAACAGGGGCACTGAAGCTTTCTTT

D gene: NA
J gene: TRBJ2-7
clone size: NA
V gene: TRBV28
CDR3 protein: CASSSGRDYEQYF
CDR3 DNA: TGTGCCAGCAGTTCGGGCAGGGACTACGAGCAGTACTTC

D gene: NA
J gene: TRBJ2-7
clone size: NA
V gene: TRBV7-2
CDR3 protein: CASSLGVGQDYEQYF
CDR3 DNA: TGTGCCAGCAGCTTAGGGGTCGGGCAGGACTACGAGCAGTACTTC

D gene: NA
J gene: TRBJ2-7
clone size: NA
V gene: TRBV9
CDR3 protein: CASSVVQGEQYF
CDR3 DNA: TGTGCCAGCAGCGTAGTCCAGGGCGAGCAGTACTTC

D gene: NA
J gene: TRBJ1-1
clone size: NA
V gene: TRBV30
CDR3 protein: CAWSKGFPGPEAFF
CDR3 DNA: TGTGCCTGGAGCAAGGGGTTCCCGGGCCCTGAAGCTTTCTTT

D gene: NA
J gene: TRBJ2-3
clone size: NA
V gene: TRBV5-4
CDR3 protein: CASSPKPRGNTDTQYF
CDR3 DNA: TGTGCCAGCAGCCCAAAACCCAGGGGAAACACAGATACGCAGTATTTT

D gene: NA
J gene: TRBJ2-5
clone size: NA
V gene: TRBV14
CDR3 protein: CASSPGAGAAETQYF
CDR3 DNA: TGTGCCAGCAGCCCGGGGGCGGGGGCTGCAGAGACCCAGTACTTC

D gene: TRBD1
J gene: TRBJ1-2
clone size: few
V gene: TRBV4-1
CDR3 protein: CASSQDGGQGGYGYTF
CDR3 DNA: TGCGCCAGCAGCCAAGATGGGGGACAGGGTGGTTATGGCTACACCTTC

D gene: NA
J gene: TRBJ1-4
clone size: NA
V gene: TRBV5-1
CDR3 protein: CASSLEGGANEKLFF
CDR3 DNA: TGCGCCAGCAGCTTGGAAGGGGGAGCTAATGAAAAACTGTTTTTT

D gene: TRBD2
J gene: TRBJ2-1
clone size: NA
V gene: TRBV28
CDR3 protein: CASRPAGLAGEVNEQFF
CDR3 DNA: TGTGCCAGCAGGCCCGCGGGACTAGCGGGAGAGGTCAATGAGCAGTTCTTC

D gene: NA
J gene: TRBJ2-3
clone size: NA
V gene: TRBV10-2
CDR3 protein: CASREMSEIANF
CDR3 DNA: TGCGCCAGCAGGGAAATGTCCGAAATAGCGAATTTT

D gene: NA
J gene: TRBJ1-6
clone size: NA
V gene: TRBV7-8
CDR3 protein: CASSLQYLSPLHF
CDR3 DNA: TGTGCCAGCAGCTTACAATATTTGTCACCCCTCCACTTT

D gene: NA
J gene: TRBJ2-1
clone size: NA
V gene: TRBV28
CDR3 protein: CASSPNKLGTWYNEQFF
CDR3 DNA: TGTGCCAGCAGTCCAAATAAACTAGGGACATGGTACAATGAGCAGTTCTTC

D gene: NA
J gene: TRBJ1-1
clone size: NA
V gene: TRBV7-9
CDR3 protein: CASSLLVGQGNTEAFF
CDR3 DNA: NA

D gene: TRBD1
J gene: TRBJ1-1
clone size: NA
V gene: TRBV5-1
CDR3 protein: CASIDRGRGDTEAFF
CDR3 DNA: TGCGCCAGCATCGACAGGGGAAGGGGTGACACTGAAGCTTTCTTT

D gene: NA
J gene: TRBJ2-1
clone size: NA
V gene: TRBV6-5
CDR3 protein: CASSPNGRAHNEQFF
CDR3 DNA: TGTGCCAGCAGCCCTAACGGGAGAGCCCACAATGAGCAGTTCTTC

D gene: TRBD1
J gene: TRBJ1-1
clone size: NA
V gene: TRBV7-2
CDR3 protein: CASSFTNRGQVRTEAFF
CDR3 DNA: TGTGCCAGTAGCTTCACCAACAGGGGGCAGGTCAGAACTGAAGCTTTCTTT

D gene: NA
J gene: TRBJ2-7
clone size: NA
V gene: TRBV28
CDR3 protein: CASSLIEDEQYF
CDR3 DNA: TGTGCCAGCAGTTTGATAGAGGACGAGCAGTACTTC

D gene: NA
J gene: TRBJ2-5
clone size: NA
V gene: TRBV4-3
CDR3 protein: CASSPLGGAQETQYF
CDR3 DNA: TGCGCCAGCAGCCCGCTCGGGGGCGCTCAAGAGACCCAGTACTTC

D gene: NA
J gene: TRBJ1-4
clone size: few
V gene: TRBV30
CDR3 protein: CAWSGGLEQITNEKLFF
CDR3 DNA: TGTGCCTGGAGTGGGGGGTTAGAACAGATAACTAATGAAAAACTGTTTTTT

D gene: NA
J gene: TRBJ1-1
clone size: once
V gene: TRBV7-9
CDR3 protein: CASSFADMNTEAFF
CDR3 DNA: TGTGCCAGCAGCTTCGCGGACATGAACACTGAAGCTTTCTTT

D gene: NA
J gene: TRBJ1-5
clone size: NA
V gene: TRBV4-3
CDR3 protein: CASSQVWSNQPQHF
CDR3 DNA: TGCGCCAGCAGCCAAGTTTGGAGCAATCAGCCCCAGCATTTT

D gene: NA
J gene: TRBJ1-2
clone size: NA
V gene: TRBV16
CDR3 protein: CASTLSPNYGYTF
CDR3 DNA: TGTGCCAGCACCCTTTCCCCTAACTATGGCTACACCTTC